This T cell receptor (beta chain) was captured in a study of PD-L1 blockade in urothelial cancer. Across the study: Most patients, about 85% of the roughly 30, were males with bladder-origin cancer.

Between the trimmed V and J ends, which lost 1 base and 5 bases, there was a span of 18 bases. The germline V gene has CDR1 SGDLS and CDR2 YYNGEE. The CDR3 consists of 16 residues. Time point specified: pretreatment peripheral blood. Some clones are missing from TCRdb's copy, which holds only in-frame ones; the method was immunoSEQ multiplex PCR. The repertoire consists of 70,000 or so clones, with 75% to 90% occurring once and the leading ten covering approximately 4.5%. Sequencing was performed on PBMCs, taken around atezolizumab (anti-PD-L1) treatment. The TCR sequence derives from a man between 70 and 80 years old with urothelial cancer. The J gene is TRBJ2-5, the V gene TRBV9; a possible D gene is TRBD2 (6 bases). In DNA, the CDR3 is TGTGCCAGCAGCGTACCTCGGCCCGGGAGTGCTGAGACCCAGTACTTC. Amino acid sequence: CASSVPRPGSAETQYF.